Below, 13 T cell receptor beta chains from the same sample are listed, as sequenced in a study of post-analysis software for immune sequencing data. No antigen is known for these receptors. Each TCR beta cDNA library carried unique molecular identifiers. TCRdb ran MiXCR on the PCR reads and lists one entry per CDR3 protein. The repertoire holds 750,000 to 950,000 distinct CDR3 sequences, with roughly 50% as singletons. Regarding the study as a whole: Controls showed lower frequencies than patients for five TRBV segments, and TRBV5-6, TRBV5-1 and TRBV20-1 were among these.

The sample comprised blood. The receptors were gathered from a girl aged 5 to 17 with multiple sclerosis.

The chain links TRBV11-1 to TRBJ2-1; TRBD2 aligns across 8 bases. Germline CDR1 is SGHAT and CDR2 is FQDESV (reference sequence). Trimming at V came to 0 bases and at J to 3 bases, leaving 7 bases not matched to a gene. CDR3 length equals 17 residues. DNA of the CDR3: TGTGCCAGCAGCTTAGCGCTAAGCGGGGGACACTACAATGAGCAGTTCTTC. Its protein is CASSLALSGGHYNEQFF.

This chain links TRBV29-1 with TRBJ2-7; 8 bases are a match to TRBD2. CDR3 length: 12 residues. Germline-derived CDR1 and CDR2 are SQVTM and ANQGSEA. The ends lost 1 base at V and 6 bases at J; junction bases unmatched: 2. CDR3 coding DNA: TGCAGCGTTGAAGGGACTAGCTCCGAGCAGTACTTC. It encodes CSVEGTSSEQYF.

The rearrangement links TRBV14 to TRBJ2-4; D remains ambiguous. The germline V gene encodes CDR1 SGHDN and CDR2 FVKESK. The V gene lost 1 base and the J gene lost 5 bases, with 9 bases spanning the gap. This CDR3 contains 14 residues. The CDR3: CASSQGGVQNIQYF. As DNA, the CDR3 is TGTGCCAGCAGCCAAGGTGGGGTCCAAAACATTCAGTACTTC.

The chain has TRBV2 and TRBJ1-1, with TRBD1 as a possible D gene (5 bases). Germline V gene sequence: CDR1 SNHLY, CDR2 FYNNEI. The V and J ends lost 8 bases and 3 bases respectively, with 16 bases between them. This CDR3 is 14 amino acids long. The CDR3, as DNA: TGTGCCAGCGGGAAAACCGTAGGGGACACTGAAGCTTTCTTT. This encodes CASGKTVGDTEAFF.

The chain links TRBV7-9 to TRBJ1-1, with D perhaps matching TRBD1 (6 bases). The CDR3 totals 15 residues. Trimming left V 5 bases short and J 0 bases short, with 13 bases between. Per germline, CDR1 SEHNR and CDR2 FQNEAQ (reference sequence). In DNA, the CDR3 is TGTGCCAGCAGCAAAAACAGGGAAATGAACACTGAAGCTTTCTTT. This gives the protein CASSKNREMNTEAFF.

The rearrangement links TRBV4-2 to TRBJ2-2, with D possibly TRBD2 on 6 matching bases. Germline V gene data show CDR1 as LGHNA and CDR2 as YNFKEQ. V was cut by 0 bases and J by 5 bases, with 10 bases left in between. The CDR3 has 15 residues. Here the CDR3 DNA reads TGTGCCAGCAGCCAAGAGAACGGAGGGACCGGGGAGCTGTTTTTT. It codes for CASSQENGGTGELFF.

This rearrangement joins TRBV29-1 to TRBJ1-2; tentatively, D is TRBD1 (5 bases). The CDR3 has 13 residues. V gave up 3 bases and J gave up 2 bases, with 10 bases separating them. Germline V gene data show CDR1 as SQVTM and CDR2 as ANQGSEA. The CDR3 nucleotides read TGCAGCGTTGACCGGAGGGGCAACTATGGCTACACCTTC. Encoded protein: CSVDRRGNYGYTF.

The chain is built from TRBV15 and TRBJ2-2; D gene ambiguous. The CDR3 totals 12 residues. The ends were cut back, 2 bases at V and 4 bases at J, with 2 bases in the middle. Per germline, CDR1 LNHNV and CDR2 YYDKDF (reference sequence). CDR3 in amino acids: CATSRLTGELFF. Written as DNA, the CDR3 is TGTGCCACCAGCAGACTCACCGGGGAGCTGTTTTTT. Combining the CDR3 with reference TRBV15 and TRBJ2-2 gives the whole variable domain DAMVIQNPRYQVTQFGKPVTLSCSQTLNHNVMYWYQQKSSQAPKLLFHYYDKDFNNEADTPDNFQSRRPNTSFCFLDIRSPGLGDTAMYLCATSRLTGELFFGEGSRLTVL.

The CDR3 here is CASSSRVPLAHSPLHF. In DNA form, the CDR3 reads TGTGCCAGCAGTTCAAGGGTCCCACTCGCCCATTCACCCCTCCACTTT. The chain recombines TRBV12-3 or TRBV12-4 with TRBJ1-6; unclear D gene. CDR3 length: 16 amino acids. Trimming took off 4 bases at V and 8 bases at J, with 18 bases between the two ends.

The CDR3 protein is CASRQGGGTDIQYF. CDR3 DNA sequence: TGTGCCAGCAGGCAGGGGGGAGGGACGGACATTCAGTACTTC. The V call is TRBV28, the J call TRBJ2-4, with D perhaps TRBD1 or TRBD2 (7 bases each). The V gene's germline CDR1 is MDHEN and CDR2 SYDVKM. Trimming stripped 6 bases from V and 8 bases from J, with 17 bases between. The CDR3 extends over 14 amino acids.

This chain uses TRBV7-3 with TRBJ2-3, with D tentatively TRBD2 (6 bases). This CDR3 comprises 15 residues. Trimming shortened V by 5 bases and J by 0 bases, and 12 bases separated the two germline ends. CDR1 and CDR2 (germline): SGHTA, FQGTGA. CDR3 region: CASSHGTSSTDTQYF. The CDR3 DNA follows: TGTGCCAGCAGCCATGGGACTTCTAGCACAGATACGCAGTATTTT. Full variable domain (remainder filled in from reference TRBV7-3 and TRBJ2-3): GAGVSQTPSNKVTEKGKYVELRCDPISGHTALYWYRQSLGQGPEFLIYFQGTGAADDSGLPNDRFFAVRPEGSVSTLKIQRTERGDSAVYLCASSHGTSSTDTQYFGPGTRLTVL.

V is TRBV12-3 or TRBV12-4 and J is TRBJ1-1; D is ambiguous. The CDR3 consists of 14 residues. The V end lost 2 bases, the J end lost 1 base, and 8 bases lay between the germline ends. CDR3 sequence: CASSLKPTNTEAFF. The DNA of the CDR3 is TGTGCCAGCAGTTTAAAACCGACGAACACTGAAGCTTTCTTT.

The chain carries TRBV6-5 and TRBJ2-7; D is ambiguous. CDR3 length: 13 amino acids. The V end lost 0 bases, the J end lost 4 bases, and 7 bases lay between the germline ends. Germline CDR1 and CDR2: MNHEY and SVGAGI. Here the CDR3 reads CASSYSGRYEQYF. CDR3 DNA sequence: TGTGCCAGCAGTTACTCGGGAAGATACGAGCAGTACTTC.